A single T cell receptor beta chain is shown here with its context. Its specificity is not known. Germline assignment: CDR1 MDHEN and CDR2 SYDVKM. The CDR3 has 16 amino acids. V was trimmed by 5 bases and J by 4 bases, leaving 18 bases between them. Repertoires were generated with immunoSEQ multiplex PCR, while TCRdb's copy carries only in-frame clones and drops some. The sample consists of 150,000 or so clones, about 88% of them appearing once. The data were taken from a study of T cell responses to AZD1222 COVID-19 vaccine. General study points: Only 5 or 6 people who got AZD1222 tested seropositive at baseline. Most donors were white British, females outnumbered males, and clonal diversity was possibly underestimated.

The sample consisted of peripheral blood, taken after recovery from COVID-19. J is TRBJ1-5 and V is TRBV28, with no clear D. This TCR derives from an adult who had recovered from COVID-19. CDR3 sequence: CASSVLSGIGNQPQHF. CDR3 in DNA: TGTGCCAGCAGTGTCTTGTCGGGGATAGGAAATCAGCCCCAGCATTTT.